This note documents a single TCR beta chain sequence. This entry comes from a study of blood T cells in healthy people across ages. Each donor was a healthy Caucasian individual from Russia, aged roughly 6 to 95. Drawn from each donor were ten milliliters of peripheral blood. PCR was performed a second time for about 6 to 11 cycles using a sample-barcoded 5' primer and a J-beta primer mix. Tags on each cDNA molecule came from a template-switch adaptor with 12 random nucleotides. TCRdb analysed the 5' RACE reads with MiXCR anew, one entry per CDR3 protein. The sample comprises about 1,600,000 distinct CDR3 sequences, roughly 40% of which are singletons, and 7.9% rests with the top ten. Specimen: blood. The receptor comes from a woman aged 18-29 years in good health.

The CDR3 protein is CSARDGGGGSTDTQYF. CDR3 sequence (DNA): TGCAGTGCTAGAGATGGGGGAGGGGGCAGCACAGATACGCAGTATTTT. This chain links TRBV20-1 with TRBJ2-3, with D perhaps matching TRBD1 or TRBD2 (7 bases each). Between the trimmed V and J ends, which lost 0 bases and 0 bases, there was a span of 13 bases. Per the germline V gene, CDR1 is DFQATT and CDR2 is SNEGSKA (reference sequence). The CDR3 has 16 residues.